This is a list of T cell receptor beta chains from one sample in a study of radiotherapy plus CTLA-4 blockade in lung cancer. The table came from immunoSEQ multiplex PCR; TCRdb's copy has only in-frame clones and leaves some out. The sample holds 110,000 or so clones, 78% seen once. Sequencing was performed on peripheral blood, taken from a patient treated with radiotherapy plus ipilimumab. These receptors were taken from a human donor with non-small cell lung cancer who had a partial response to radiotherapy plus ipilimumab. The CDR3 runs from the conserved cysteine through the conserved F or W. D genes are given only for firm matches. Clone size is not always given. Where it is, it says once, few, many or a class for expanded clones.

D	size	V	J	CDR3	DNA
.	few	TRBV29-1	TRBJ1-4	CSVGQRHNEKLFF	TGCAGCGTTGGTCAGCGGCATAATGAAAAACTGTTTTTT
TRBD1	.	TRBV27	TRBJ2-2	CASGTQGHGELFF	TGTGCCAGCGGTACACAGGGGCACGGGGAGCTGTTTTTT
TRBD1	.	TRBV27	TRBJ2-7	CASSSDRGRAYEQYF	TGTGCCAGCAGTTCAGACAGGGGGCGCGCCTACGAGCAGTACTTC
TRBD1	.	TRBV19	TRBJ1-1	CASSIKETGATEAFF	TGTGCCAGTAGTATAAAGGAGACAGGGGCCACTGAAGCTTTCTTT
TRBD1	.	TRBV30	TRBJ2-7	CAWSVYRGPGTQGEQYF	TGTGCCTGGAGTGTATATAGGGGGCCGGGTACTCAGGGGGAGCAGTACTTC
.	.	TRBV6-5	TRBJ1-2	CASGVAWGANYGYTF	TGTGCCAGCGGGGTAGCGTGGGGTGCTAACTATGGCTACACCTTC
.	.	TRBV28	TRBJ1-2	CASSRPGKNYGYTF	TGTGCCAGCAGTCGGCCAGGGAAAAACTATGGCTACACCTTC
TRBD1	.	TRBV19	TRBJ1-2	CASSMGRTGGQWGYTF	TGTGCCAGTAGTATGGGGCGAACAGGGGGCCAATGGGGCTACACCTTC
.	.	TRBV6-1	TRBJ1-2	CASSEHISAEWSYGYTF	TGTGCCAGCAGTGAACACATTTCGGCCGAGTGGAGCTATGGCTACACCTTC
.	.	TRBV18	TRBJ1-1	CASSPGSQNTEAFF	TGTGCCAGCTCACCCGGGAGTCAGAACACTGAAGCTTTCTTT
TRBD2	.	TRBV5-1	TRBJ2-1	CASSSEGLAGRNEQFF	TGCGCCAGCAGCTCCGAAGGACTAGCTGGTCGGAATGAGCAGTTCTTC
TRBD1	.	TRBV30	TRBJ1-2	CAWSGAGGLGYTF	TGTGCCTGGTCCGGGGCAGGGGGACTTGGCTACACCTTC
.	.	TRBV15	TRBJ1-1	CATSRALYEGHSNTEAFF	TGTGCCACCAGCAGGGCTCTTTATGAGGGACACTCGAACACTGAAGCTTTCTTT
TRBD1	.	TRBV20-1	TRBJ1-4	CSARWTGRLFF	TGCAGTGCTAGGTGGACAGGTCGACTGTTTTTT
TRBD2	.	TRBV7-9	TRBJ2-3	CASSLGLAGGNPDTQYF	TGTGCCAGCAGCTTAGGACTAGCGGGAGGTAATCCAGATACGCAGTATTTT
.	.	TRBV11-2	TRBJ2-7	CASSFGMDSSYEQYF	TGTGCCAGCAGCTTCGGTATGGACAGCTCCTACGAGCAGTACTTC
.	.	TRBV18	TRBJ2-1	CATARGSSYNEQFF	TGTGCCACCGCCAGGGGCAGCTCCTACAATGAGCAGTTCTTC
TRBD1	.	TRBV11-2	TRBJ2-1	CASSSTPGQSYNEQFF	TGTGCCAGCAGCTCCACTCCGGGACAGAGCTACAATGAGCAGTTCTTC
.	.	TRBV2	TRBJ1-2	CASSEVRRGSYGYTF	TGTGCCAGCAGTGAAGTGAGGAGAGGGAGCTATGGCTACACCTTC
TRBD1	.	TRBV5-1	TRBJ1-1	CASSWDRMNTEAFF	TGCGCCAGCAGCTGGGACAGGATGAACACTGAAGCTTTCTTT
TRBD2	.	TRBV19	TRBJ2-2	CASSALAGATGELFF	TGTGCCAGTAGCGCACTAGCGGGAGCCACCGGGGAGCTGTTTTTT
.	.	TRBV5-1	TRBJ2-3	CASSLEQEVADTQYF	TGCGCCAGCAGCTTGGAGCAGGAAGTAGCAGATACGCAGTATTTT
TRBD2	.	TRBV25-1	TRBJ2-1	CASRWEGLDNEQFF	TGTGCGAGCAGGTGGGAGGGGCTAGACAATGAGCAGTTCTTC
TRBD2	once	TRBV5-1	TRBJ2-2	CASSPSGRNTGELFF	TGCGCCAGCAGCCCGAGCGGGAGGAACACCGGGGAGCTGTTTTTT
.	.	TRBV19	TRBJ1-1	CASRVNRVGTEAFF	TGTGCCAGTAGGGTTAACAGGGTAGGGACTGAAGCTTTCTTT
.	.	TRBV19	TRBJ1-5	CASSIRGEEQPQHF	TGTGCCAGTAGTATTCGGGGAGAGGAACAGCCCCAGCATTTT
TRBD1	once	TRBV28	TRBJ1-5	CASRRNSGTGFNQPQHF	TGTGCCAGCAGGCGGAACTCCGGGACAGGGTTCAATCAGCCCCAGCATTTT
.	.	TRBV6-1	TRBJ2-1	CASSEALGLTSSNEQFF	TGTGCCAGCAGTGAAGCGCTCGGGCTGACTAGTTCCAATGAGCAGTTCTTC
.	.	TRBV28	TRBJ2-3	CASHGGGWYTDTQYF	TGTGCCAGCCATGGTGGGGGGTGGTACACAGATACGCAGTATTTT
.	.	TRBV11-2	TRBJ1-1	CASRGQPNTEAFF	TGTGCCAGCAGGGGACAACCGAACACTGAAGCTTTCTTT
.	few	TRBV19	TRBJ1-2	CASSRSVYGYTF	TGTGCCAGTAGTAGATCAGTCTATGGCTACACCTTC
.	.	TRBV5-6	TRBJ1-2	CASSLKQPYGYTF	TGTGCCAGCAGCTTGAAACAGCCATATGGCTACACCTTC
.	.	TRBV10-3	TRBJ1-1	CAISEQMNTEAFF	TGTGCCATCAGTGAACAGATGAACACTGAAGCTTTCTTT
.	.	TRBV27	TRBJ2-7	CASSLSTGNEQYF	TGTGCCAGCAGTTTATCAACAGGGAACGAGCAGTACTTC
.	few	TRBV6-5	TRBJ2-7	CASSYSGGVTDEQYF	TGTGCCAGCAGTTACTCCGGGGGAGTGACGGACGAGCAGTACTTC
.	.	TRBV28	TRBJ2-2	CASTELTGELFF	TGTGCCAGCACCGAACTCACCGGGGAGCTGTTTTTT
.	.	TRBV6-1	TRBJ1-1	CASSYRQLTEAFF	TGTGCCAGCAGCTACAGACAGCTCACTGAAGCTTTCTTT
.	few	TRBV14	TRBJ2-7	CASSQGFGSSYEQYF	TGTGCCAGCAGCCAAGGATTTGGGAGCTCCTACGAGCAGTACTTC
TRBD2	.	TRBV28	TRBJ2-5	CASSLGSGRGRQETQYF	TGTGCCAGCAGTTTGGGCAGCGGGAGGGGCCGCCAAGAGACCCAGTACTTC
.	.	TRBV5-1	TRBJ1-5	CASSKTGGGGNQPQHF	TGCGCCAGCAGCAAGACAGGCGGGGGGGGCAATCAGCCCCAGCATTTT
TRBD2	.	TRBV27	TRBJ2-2	CASSSPYGTSRFGELFF	TGTGCCAGCAGTTCTCCCTATGGGACTAGTAGGTTCGGGGAGCTGTTTTTT
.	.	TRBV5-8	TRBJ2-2	CASTGGGLSGTGELFF	TGTGCCAGCACTGGGGGAGGACTCTCTGGGACCGGGGAGCTGTTTTTT
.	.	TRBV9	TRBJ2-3	CASSVDGGSTDTQYF	TGTGCCAGCAGCGTAGATGGCGGGAGCACAGATACGCAGTATTTT
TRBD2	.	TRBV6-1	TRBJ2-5	CASSEGEGRVETQYF	TGTGCCAGCAGTGAAGGGGAAGGGAGGGTTGAGACCCAGTACTTC
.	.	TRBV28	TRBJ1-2	CASRETGSHGYTF	TGTGCCAGCAGGGAGACAGGAAGCCATGGCTACACCTTC
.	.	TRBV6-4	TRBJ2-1	CASSDSNDEQFF	TGTGCCAGCAGTGACTCCAATGATGAGCAGTTCTTC